The 17 T cell receptor beta chains below all came from one sample that was sequenced in a study of T cell responses to AZD1222 COVID-19 vaccine. TCRdb's copy holds only in-frame clones and misses some; the assay was immunoSEQ multiplex PCR. This table has 100,000 to 150,000 clones, around 87% appearing once. The sequencing here drew on peripheral blood, taken on day 0 of AZD1222 vaccination. The receptors originated from an adult in good health.

This clone was seen a handful of times. The V gene is TRBV2, the J gene TRBJ1-1; D ambiguous. V was shortened by 4 bases and J by 1 base, with 13 bases between the two germline ends. Germline V gene sequence: CDR1 SNHLY, CDR2 FYNNEI. The CDR3 runs to 15 residues. The CDR3 is CASSVLGPGNTEAFF. Written as DNA, the CDR3 is TGTGCCAGCAGTGTTCTAGGGCCTGGGAACACTGAAGCTTTCTTT.

The chain uses TRBV7-9 and TRBJ2-1; TRBD2 aligns across 9 bases. The J segment lost 4 bases and the V segment lost 3 bases, leaving 1 base of the junction unmatched. This CDR3 is built from 14 residues. Per germline, CDR1 SEHNR and CDR2 FQNEAQ (reference sequence). CDR3 in DNA: TGTGCCAGCAGCTTGAGCGGGGGGTACAATGAGCAGTTCTTC. It yields the protein CASSLSGGYNEQFF.

The chain combines TRBV5-1 with TRBJ2-3, with D hard to call. CDR3 length: 12 residues. Germline CDR1 is SGHRS and CDR2 is YFSETQ. Trimming removed 1 base from V and 4 bases from J, with 4 bases in between. For the CDR3, the DNA is TGCGCCAGCAGCTTGCAGCCAGATACGCAGTATTTT. Its translation is CASSLQPDTQYF. The complete variable domain, with remaining parts taken from reference TRBV5-1 and TRBJ2-3, reads KAGVTQTPRYLIKTRGQQVTLSCSPISGHRSVSWYQQTPGQGLQFLFEYFSETQRNKGNFPGRFSGRQFSNSRSEMNVSTLELGDSALYLCASSLQPDTQYFGPGTRLTVL.

The J gene is TRBJ1-2, the V gene TRBV12-3 or TRBV12-4; D is unresolved. V lost 1 base and J 7 bases, leaving 10 bases between the germline ends. The CDR3 totals 13 residues. The CDR3 loop is CASSLVGRGGYTF. The DNA for the CDR3 is TGTGCCAGCAGTTTAGTCGGCCGGGGTGGCTACACCTTC.

J is TRBJ1-1 and V is TRBV3-1 (or the pseudogene TRBV3-2); weak D call: TRBD1 (6 bases). Germline assignment: CDR1 LGHDT and CDR2 YNNKEL (reference sequence). Trimming pared 4 bases from V and 5 bases from J, leaving 14 bases between. The length of the CDR3 is 14 residues. CDR3 coding DNA: TGTGCCAGCAGCCGAATACAGGGAGGGACTGAAGCTTTCTTT. Its translation is CASSRIQGGTEAFF.

The V call is TRBV4-3, the J call TRBJ1-2; D gene ambiguous. CDR3 length: 15 amino acids. Germline CDR1 LGHNA, CDR2 YSLEER. Trimming pared 0 bases from V and 4 bases from J, leaving 12 bases between. The CDR3 spells CASSQDYKGSYGYTF. DNA for the CDR3: TGCGCCAGCAGCCAAGATTATAAGGGCAGCTATGGCTACACCTTC.

This clone was detected a few times. V and J are TRBV25-1 and TRBJ2-3; D is possibly TRBD2 (5 bases). Germline V CDR1 and CDR2: MGHDK, SYGVNS. V was clipped by 5 bases and J by 0 bases, with 9 bases between them. The CDR3 has 14 amino acids. The CDR3 loop is CASSPAVSTDTQYF. CDR3 DNA: TGTGCCAGCAGTCCAGCGGTGAGCACAGATACGCAGTATTTT.

The chain recombines TRBV29-1 with TRBJ2-3; TRBD2 matches at 10 bases. This CDR3 has 15 amino acids. J gave up 3 bases and V 4 bases, and 7 bases lay outside the gene matches. Germline CDR1 and CDR2: SQVTM and ANQGSEA. In DNA, the CDR3 is TGCAGCGTTGTTTTTAGCGGGGGGCGGACAGATACGCAGTATTTT. Its translation is CSVVFSGGRTDTQYF.

This chain uses TRBV6-1 with TRBJ1-5; possible D gene TRBD1, 6 bases. V lost 2 bases to trimming and J lost 5 bases, with 10 bases between them. The germline V gene encodes CDR1 MNHNS and CDR2 SASEGT. The CDR3 extends over 14 amino acids. The DNA of the CDR3 is TGTGCCAGCAGTGAAACAGGGTCATATCAGCCCCAGCATTTT. This codes for CASSETGSYQPQHF.

This clone has only one observation. The rearrangement uses TRBV19 and TRBJ2-1; 7 positions agree with TRBD1. V gave up 5 bases and J gave up 2 bases; unmatched junction bases: 6. CDR3 size: 15 residues. Germline loops: CDR1 LNHDA, CDR2 SQIVND (reference sequence). This CDR3 reads CASSFPGGTYNEQFF. The CDR3 nucleotides are TGTGCCAGTAGTTTCCCAGGGGGAACCTACAATGAGCAGTTCTTC. Complete variable domain (other parts from reference TRBV19 and TRBJ2-1): DGGITQSPKYLFRKEGQNVTLSCEQNLNHDAMYWYRQDPGQGLRLIYYSQIVNDFQKGDIAEGYSVSREKKESFPLTVTSAQKNPTAFYLCASSFPGGTYNEQFFGPGTRLTVL.

The V call is TRBV11-2, the J call TRBJ2-2; 9 nucleotides line up with TRBD2. The V and J ends lost 7 bases and 6 bases, in that order; junction bases with no gene match: 9. Germline CDR1 SGHAT, CDR2 FQNNGV. CDR3 size: 15 residues. The CDR3 loop reads CASTRWIAGAGELFF. CDR3 sequence (DNA): TGTGCCAGCACCCGTTGGATAGCGGGAGCCGGGGAGCTGTTTTTT.

J is TRBJ2-1 and V is TRBV7-9, with D perhaps matching TRBD1 (6 bases). The germline V and J ends were trimmed by 5 bases and 7 bases, with 21 bases remaining between them. CDR1 and CDR2 from the germline V gene are SEHNR and FQNEAQ (reference sequence). The CDR3 runs 16 residues. This CDR3 is CASSPKYRVRGNEQFF. CDR3 nucleotides: TGTGCCAGCAGCCCCAAATACAGGGTCCGAGGGAATGAGCAGTTCTTC.

This clone is a singleton in its sample. V and J are TRBV5-4 and TRBJ1-6, with 8 nucleotides matching TRBD1. CDR1 SGHNT and CDR2 YYREEE come from the germline V gene (reference sequence). This CDR3 has 17 residues. The trim removed 0 bases at V and 10 bases at J, leaving 12 bases unmatched. This CDR3 is CASSLDAGQAPRSPLHF. CDR3 sequence (DNA): TGTGCCAGCAGCTTGGATGCGGGACAGGCCCCGAGGTCACCCCTCCACTTT. Full variable domain (outside the CDR3, taken from reference TRBV5-4 and TRBJ1-6): ETGVTQSPTHLIKTRGQQVTLRCSSQSGHNTVSWYQQALGQGPQFIFQYYREEENGRGNFPPRFSGLQFPNYSSELNVNALELDDSALYLCASSLDAGQAPRSPLHFGNGTRLTVT.

The V gene is TRBV29-1, the J gene TRBJ2-1; 7 bases are a match to TRBD2. With V trimmed by 3 bases and J by 4 bases, 3 bases remained unmatched. The CDR3 extends over 13 amino acids. Germline V lookup: CDR1 SQVTM, CDR2 ANQGSEA. The CDR3 coding sequence is TGCAGCGTTGAGCCTAGCGGATACAATGAGCAGTTCTTC. This sequence encodes CSVEPSGYNEQFF.

V and J are TRBV6-5 and TRBJ2-2, with a weak D call TRBD1 (6 bases). Trimming stripped 10 bases from V and 0 bases from J, with 15 bases between. CDR1 and CDR2 from the germline V gene are MNHEY and SVGAGI. CDR3 size: 15 residues. DNA of the CDR3: TGTGCCATCGGCGACAGGAACGCGAACACCGGGGAGCTGTTTTTT. Translating it yields CAIGDRNANTGELFF.

The chain joins TRBV28 to TRBJ1-1, with D perhaps TRBD1 (6 bases). Looked up from germline, CDR1 is MDHEN and CDR2 is SYDVKM. CDR3 size: 14 residues. Trimming pared 7 bases from V and 1 base from J, leaving 13 bases between. CDR3 in amino acids: CASTLRGRNTEAFF. CDR3 bases: TGTGCCAGCACCCTCAGGGGCAGGAACACTGAAGCTTTCTTT.

The chain couples TRBV6-5 to TRBJ2-5; TRBD1 might be the D (6 bases). V lost 7 bases and J lost 4, with 10 bases in between. The CDR3 sequence is 12 residues long. Germline V gene lookup returns CDR1 MNHEY and CDR2 SVGAGI. The CDR3 DNA follows: TGTGCCAGCACCGAACAGGGAGAGACCCAGTACTTC. Amino acids: CASTEQGETQYF.